Below are 24 T cell receptor beta chains sequenced from a single sample in a study of CD4 T cells in relation to SARS-CoV-2 and coronaviruses. Sequencing was performed with immunoSEQ multiplex PCR; in TCRdb, only in-frame clones are kept and a portion is missing. In the table there are tens of thousands of clones, 82% of which are singletons. Their recognized antigens are unknown. Material: naive CD4+ T cells from PBMCs, cultured in vitro. Specified subset: naive CD4+ T cells isolated by negative enrichment. The origin of the receptors is an adult with COVID-19.

The chain recombines TRBV28 with TRBJ2-7, with D perhaps TRBD2 (6 bases). V was cut by 5 bases and J by 1 base, with 15 bases left in between. This CDR3 region has 15 residues. Germline V lookup: CDR1 MDHEN, CDR2 SYDVKM. CDR3 loop: CASSGAGRVSYEQYF. In DNA, the CDR3 is TGTGCCAGCAGTGGGGCGGGGCGGGTTTCCTACGAGCAGTACTTC.

The chain links TRBV28 to TRBJ1-6; D possibly corresponds to TRBD1 (6 bases). V was cut by 2 bases and J by 4 bases, with 18 bases left in between. CDR3 length equals 18 residues. Germline assignment: CDR1 MDHEN and CDR2 SYDVKM. The CDR3 is CASSLGARGRGYNSPLHF. For the CDR3, the DNA is TGTGCCAGCAGTTTAGGGGCGAGGGGAAGGGGGTATAATTCACCCCTCCACTTT.

The gene calls are TRBV27 and TRBJ2-7; D call uncertain. CDR3 length: 15 amino acids. The V end was cut by 5 bases, the J end by 3 bases, with 17 bases between. Germline V CDR1 and CDR2: MNHEY, SMNVEV (reference sequence). CDR3 loop: CASSQDGSDLYEQYF. CDR3 DNA: TGTGCCAGCAGTCAAGACGGTTCGGATCTCTACGAGCAGTACTTC.

The V call is TRBV7-3, the J call TRBJ2-5, with D maybe TRBD2 (5 bases). The CDR3 length is 13 residues. The germline V gene encodes CDR1 SGHTA and CDR2 FQGTGA. V shed 3 bases and J shed 5 bases, with 10 bases lying between them. The CDR3 spells CASSFGADETQYF. The CDR3 coding sequence is TGTGCCAGCAGCTTCGGAGCGGACGAGACCCAGTACTTC.

The V call is TRBV6-5, the J call TRBJ2-1; the D gene is possibly TRBD2 (5 bases). V shed 8 bases and J shed 6 bases, with 11 bases lying between them. CDR3 length equals 12 residues. Germline-derived CDR1 and CDR2 are MNHEY and SVGAGI. CDR3 coding DNA: TGTGCCAGCGTGAGAGGGTGCAATGAGCAGTTCTTC. As protein: CASVRGCNEQFF.

This chain connects TRBV5-1 to TRBJ2-7, with no clear D. Germline values: CDR1 SGHRS, CDR2 YFSETQ. This CDR3 has 14 residues. The V and J ends lost 2 bases and 4 bases respectively, with 13 bases between them. The DNA for the CDR3 is TGCGCCAGCAGCTTTGGGGATGTTACGTACGAGCAGTACTTC. This sequence encodes CASSFGDVTYEQYF.

The chain employs TRBV18 and TRBJ2-2; the D gene is possibly TRBD2 (5 bases). CDR1 is KGHSH, CDR2 LQKENI, per germline. V lost 1 base, J lost 3 bases, and 6 bases lay in between. CDR3 length: 14 residues. CDR3 in DNA: TGTGCCAGCTCACCACTGGGAGACACCGGGGAGCTGTTTTTT. Translated: CASSPLGDTGELFF.

The rearrangement joins TRBV7-6 to TRBJ2-2; 9 bases align to TRBD1. Per germline, CDR1 SGHVS and CDR2 FNYEAQ. This CDR3 is built from 19 residues. Losses at the gene ends were 4 bases for V and 4 bases for J; bases not matched to a gene: 16. The CDR3 here is CASSSGQGYVVLSTGELFF. The CDR3 coding sequence is TGTGCCAGCAGCTCGGGACAGGGCTATGTTGTTCTTAGCACCGGGGAGCTGTTTTTT.

The chain has TRBV30 and TRBJ1-1; no definite D call. The V end was cut by 3 bases, the J end by 1 base, with 9 bases between. The CDR3 has 13 residues. Germline V gene sequence: CDR1 GTSNPN, CDR2 SVGIG (reference sequence). The CDR3 region has the DNA TGTGCCTGGAGCCGTGGACCGAACACTGAAGCTTTCTTT. This encodes CAWSRGPNTEAFF.

The genes are TRBV30 and TRBJ2-3; 8 nucleotides agree with TRBD2. V was clipped by 4 bases and J by 3 bases; unmatched bases: 3. Germline lookup yields CDR1 GTSNPN and CDR2 SVGIG (reference sequence). This CDR3 region has 13 residues. In nucleotides, the CDR3 is TGTGCCTGGATGGGCGGGAGGACAGATACGCAGTATTTT. It yields the protein CAWMGGRTDTQYF. Supplemented by reference TRBV30 and TRBJ2-3, the full variable domain reads SQTIHQWPATLVQPVGSPLSLECTVEGTSNPNLYWYRQAAGRGLQLLFYSVGIGQISSEVPQNLSASRPQDRQFILSSKKLLLSDSGFYLCAWMGGRTDTQYFGPGTRLTVL.

This clone was seen a few times. The chain joins TRBV20-1 to TRBJ1-2, with D possibly TRBD1 on 6 matching bases. CDR1 is DFQATT, CDR2 SNEGSKA, per germline (reference sequence). Trimming cost V 3 bases and J 2 bases, with 10 bases left between them. This CDR3 has 13 residues. This chain's CDR3 is CSASPTGNYGYTF. The CDR3 DNA follows: TGCAGTGCTAGTCCCACAGGGAACTATGGCTACACCTTC.

The genes are TRBV9 and TRBJ1-5; 8 bases fit TRBD1. J lost 7 bases, V lost 4 bases, and 10 bases had no gene match. From germline, CDR1 is SGDLS and CDR2 YYNGEE. This CDR3 contains 15 residues. The CDR3 bases are TGTGCCAGCAGCTTAGCCCCCAACAGGGGGCAGCCCCAGCATTTT. Translation: CASSLAPNRGQPQHF.

The V and J genes are TRBV10-2 and TRBJ1-1, with TRBD1 matching 7 bases. Germline CDR1 WSHSY, CDR2 SAAADI. This CDR3 contains 13 residues. Losses at the gene ends were 8 bases for V and 5 bases for J; bases not matched to a gene: 8. The CDR3 sequence is CASFDRVGTEAFF. The CDR3 DNA reads as TGCGCCAGCTTCGACAGGGTCGGGACTGAAGCTTTCTTT.

This chain uses TRBV19 with TRBJ1-5; TRBD1 matches at 9 bases. The length of the CDR3 is 17 residues. With 6 bases clipped from V and 7 bases from J, the junction kept 16 bases outside the gene matches. The germline V gene has CDR1 LNHDA and CDR2 SQIVND (reference sequence). The CDR3, as DNA: TGTGCCAGTAGGCAGGACAGGGGCGCCCTTTCCAACCAGCCCCAGCATTTT. Protein sequence: CASRQDRGALSNQPQHF.

V is TRBV7-8 and J is TRBJ2-3, with TRBD2 identical over 8 bases. Germline trimming cut 6 bases from V and 4 bases from J; bases unmatched to any gene: 24. Germline CDR1 reads SGHVS; CDR2 reads FQNEAQ. The CDR3 is 20 amino acids. DNA of the CDR3: TGTGCCAGCAGTTCGGAGAGGACTAGCCATTGGGCGGGAGTTCCAGATACGCAGTATTTT. Amino acid sequence: CASSSERTSHWAGVPDTQYF. The full variable domain, in which reference TRBV7-8 and TRBJ2-3 provide the parts outside the CDR3, is GAGVSQSPRYKVAKRGQDVALRCDPISGHVSLFWYQQALGQGPEFLTYFQNEAQLDKSGLPSDRFFAERPEGSVSTLKIQRTQQEDSAVYLCASSSERTSHWAGVPDTQYFGPGTRLTVL.

The chain joins TRBV7-2 to TRBJ2-1; TRBD2 might be the D (7 bases). The germline V gene encodes CDR1 SGHTA and CDR2 FQGNSA. V was clipped by 5 bases and J by 8 bases, with 10 bases between them. The CDR3 has 12 amino acids. The DNA of the CDR3 is TGTGCCAGCAGCCAAGGGGGGGATGAGCAGTTCTTC. Its protein is CASSQGGDEQFF.

The CDR3 reads CASSPGQTGNTIYF. DNA for the CDR3: TGCGCCAGCAGCCCGGGCCAAACTGGAAACACCATATATTTT. J is TRBJ1-3 and V is TRBV5-1, with D unclear. Trimming removed 4 bases from V and 2 bases from J, with 10 bases in between. This CDR3 has 14 residues. Germline V lookup: CDR1 SGHRS, CDR2 YFSETQ.

This chain connects TRBV5-5 to TRBJ2-1; no reliable D call. This CDR3 is built from 15 residues. Germline CDR1 reads SGHKS; CDR2 reads YYEKEE (reference sequence). V lost 3 bases and J lost 3, with 13 bases in between. The CDR3 DNA is TGTGCCAGCAGCTATTTATCCTCGGGCTACAATGAGCAGTTCTTC. Translating gives CASSYLSSGYNEQFF.

V usage is TRBV25-1 and J usage is TRBJ1-3, with a weak D call TRBD1 (5 bases). The CDR3 sequence is 16 residues long. Trimming stripped 3 bases from V and 0 bases from J, with 12 bases between. CDR1 MGHDK and CDR2 SYGVNS come from the germline V gene. CDR3 sequence reads: CASSDPGPNSGNTIYF. Written as DNA, the CDR3 is TGTGCCAGCAGTGACCCGGGACCGAACTCTGGAAACACCATATATTTT.

The J gene is TRBJ2-6, the V gene TRBV5-4, with D possibly being TRBD2 (5 bases). Trimming shortened V by 5 bases and J by 2 bases, and 17 bases separated the two germline ends. The CDR3 has 17 amino acids. Germline V lookup: CDR1 SGHNT, CDR2 YYREEE (reference sequence). CDR3 loop: CASRQLGINTGANVLTF. The CDR3 DNA reads as TGTGCCAGCAGACAACTAGGGATTAATACTGGGGCCAACGTCCTGACTTTC.

V gene TRBV7-9 combines with J gene TRBJ2-2, with 11 bases identical to TRBD1. With 0 bases clipped from V and 4 bases from J, the junction kept 4 bases outside the gene matches. Germline CDR1 reads SEHNR; CDR2 reads FQNEAQ (reference sequence). The CDR3 totals 17 residues. CDR3 sequence (DNA): TGTGCCAGCAGCTTAGCTCCGGGACAGGGGGTCACCGGGGAGCTGTTTTTT. As protein: CASSLAPGQGVTGELFF. Complete variable domain (other parts from reference TRBV7-9 and TRBJ2-2): DTGVSQNPRHKITKRGQNVTFRCDPISEHNRLYWYRQTLGQGPEFLTYFQNEAQLEKSRLLSDRFSAERPKGSFSTLEIQRTEQGDSAMYLCASSLAPGQGVTGELFFGEGSRLTVL.

This sequence joins TRBV9 and TRBJ2-2, with D perhaps matching TRBD2 (6 bases). Germline CDR1 SGDLS, CDR2 YYNGEE. CDR3 length: 16 residues. Trimming took off 3 bases at V and 0 bases at J, with 12 bases between the two ends. CDR3 DNA: TGTGCCAGCAGCGGGAAGCGGGTCACGAACACCGGGGAGCTGTTTTTT. Translated: CASSGKRVTNTGELFF. The variable domain in full, with the rest retrieved from reference TRBV9 and TRBJ2-2, is DSGVTQTPKHLITATGQRVTLRCSPRSGDLSVYWYQQSLDQGLQFLIQYYNGEERAKGNILERFSAQQFPDLHSELNLSSLELGDSALYFCASSGKRVTNTGELFFGEGSRLTVL.

The V call is TRBV9, the J call TRBJ2-2; D gene ambiguous. Trimming left V 0 bases short and J 0 bases short, with 9 bases between. The germline V gene encodes CDR1 SGDLS and CDR2 YYNGEE. The CDR3 runs to 16 residues. The CDR3 spells CASSVATTTNTGELFF. The DNA of the CDR3 is TGTGCCAGCAGCGTAGCTACGACAACGAACACCGGGGAGCTGTTTTTT. The variable domain in full, completed from reference TRBV9 and TRBJ2-2, reads DSGVTQTPKHLITATGQRVTLRCSPRSGDLSVYWYQQSLDQGLQFLIQYYNGEERAKGNILERFSAQQFPDLHSELNLSSLELGDSALYFCASSVATTTNTGELFFGEGSRLTVL.

The chain carries TRBV2 and TRBJ1-4; 10 bases are shared with TRBD1. Germline V gene lookup returns CDR1 SNHLY and CDR2 FYNNEI. This CDR3 has 15 residues. V shed 8 bases and J 6 bases; nucleotides not matched to a gene: 9. The CDR3, as DNA: TGTGCCAGCGGTGGGGACAGGGGTGACGATGAAAAACTGTTTTTT. It specifies CASGGDRGDDEKLFF.